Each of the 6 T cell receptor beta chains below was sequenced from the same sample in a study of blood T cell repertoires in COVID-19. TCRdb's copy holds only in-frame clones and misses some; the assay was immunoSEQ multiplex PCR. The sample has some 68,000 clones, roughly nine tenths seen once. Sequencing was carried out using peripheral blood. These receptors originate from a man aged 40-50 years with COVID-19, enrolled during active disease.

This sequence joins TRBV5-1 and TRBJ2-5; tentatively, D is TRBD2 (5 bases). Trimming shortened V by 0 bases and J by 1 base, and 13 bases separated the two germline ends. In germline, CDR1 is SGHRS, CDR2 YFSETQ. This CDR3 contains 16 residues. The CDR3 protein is CASSLAPGAAQETQYF. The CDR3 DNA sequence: TGCGCCAGCAGCTTGGCGCCAGGAGCGGCCCAAGAGACCCAGTACTTC.

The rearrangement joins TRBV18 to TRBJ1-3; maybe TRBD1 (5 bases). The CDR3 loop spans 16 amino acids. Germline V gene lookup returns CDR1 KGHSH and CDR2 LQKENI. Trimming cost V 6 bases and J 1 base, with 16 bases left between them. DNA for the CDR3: TGTGCCAGCTCCGACAGAAATCTCGGTTCTGGAAACACCATATATTTT. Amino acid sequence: CASSDRNLGSGNTIYF. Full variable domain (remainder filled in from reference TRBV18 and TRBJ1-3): NAGVMQNPRHLVRRRGQEARLRCSPMKGHSHVYWYRQLPEEGLKFMVYLQKENIIDESGMPKERFSAEFPKEGPSILRIQQVVRGDSAAYFCASSDRNLGSGNTIYFGEGSWLTVV.

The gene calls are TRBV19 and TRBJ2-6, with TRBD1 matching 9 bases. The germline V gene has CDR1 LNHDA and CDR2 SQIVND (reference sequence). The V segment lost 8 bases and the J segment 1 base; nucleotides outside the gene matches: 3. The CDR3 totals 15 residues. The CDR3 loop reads CASGQGLSGANVLTF. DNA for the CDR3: TGTGCCAGTGGACAGGGGCTGTCTGGGGCCAACGTCCTGACTTTC.

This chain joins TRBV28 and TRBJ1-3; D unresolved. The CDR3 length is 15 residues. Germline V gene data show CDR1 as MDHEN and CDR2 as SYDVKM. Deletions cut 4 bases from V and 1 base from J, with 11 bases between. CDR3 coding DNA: TGTGCCAGCAGTTCACTAGACGGATCTGGAAACACCATATATTTT. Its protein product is CASSSLDGSGNTIYF.

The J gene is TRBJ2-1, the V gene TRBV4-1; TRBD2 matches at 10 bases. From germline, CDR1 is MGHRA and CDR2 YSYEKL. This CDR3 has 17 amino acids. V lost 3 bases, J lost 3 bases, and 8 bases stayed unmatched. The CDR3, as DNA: TGCGCCAGCAGCCAGCCCCAGCGGGGGGGCGTCTACAATGAGCAGTTCTTC. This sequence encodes CASSQPQRGGVYNEQFF.

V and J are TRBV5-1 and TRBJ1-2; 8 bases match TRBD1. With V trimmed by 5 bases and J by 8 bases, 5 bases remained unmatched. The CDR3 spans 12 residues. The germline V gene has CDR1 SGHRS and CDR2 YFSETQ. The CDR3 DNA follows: TGCGCCAGCAGACAGACAGGGGTCGGCTACACCTTC. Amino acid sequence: CASRQTGVGYTF.